This is a list of T cell receptor beta chains from one sample in a study of cytomegalovirus exposure and HLA in healthy donors. Measured with immunoSEQ multiplex PCR; TCRdb has only the in-frame clones, and not every one. The sample includes about 180,000 clones, roughly 85% of them seen just once. What was sequenced was PBMCs. These receptors were taken from a boy between 2 and 10 years old in good health and CMV-seronegative. CDR3s include the opening cysteine and the closing phenylalanine or tryptophan. A D gene is named only where the DNA matches it firmly. Expanded clones get a size class; other rows say once, few or many, or leave the size out.

D gene: TRBD1; V gene: TRBV28; J gene: TRBJ2-7; clone size: .; CDR3 DNA: TGTGCCAGCAGTTATGGGGGACAGGGGGGCCACGAGCAGTACTTC; CDR3 protein: CASSYGGQGGHEQYF
D gene: .; V gene: TRBV15; J gene: TRBJ1-5; clone size: .; CDR3 DNA: TGTGCCACCAGCAGAGACAGTTACAATCAGCCCCAGCATTTT; CDR3 protein: CATSRDSYNQPQHF
D gene: .; V gene: TRBV9; J gene: TRBJ2-7; clone size: .; CDR3 DNA: TGTGCCAGCAGCGTAGGTCAGGGCCTTAACTACGAGCAGTACTTC; CDR3 protein: CASSVGQGLNYEQYF
D gene: .; V gene: TRBV27; J gene: TRBJ1-2; clone size: .; CDR3 DNA: TGTGCCAGCAGTATGAGTATTACCTATGGCTACACCTTC; CDR3 protein: CASSMSITYGYTF
D gene: TRBD1; V gene: TRBV15; J gene: TRBJ2-3; clone size: .; CDR3 DNA: TGTGCCACCAGCACAGGGACAGGGGGACCAGATACGCAGTATTTT; CDR3 protein: CATSTGTGGPDTQYF
D gene: .; V gene: TRBV7-2; J gene: TRBJ2-7; clone size: .; CDR3 DNA: TGTGCCTATAGAGGGGGGGACGAGCAGTACTTC; CDR3 protein: CAYRGGDEQYF
D gene: .; V gene: TRBV11-2; J gene: TRBJ2-1; clone size: .; CDR3 DNA: TGTGCCAGCAGCTTACTGCTAGCACGGGAAAGCGAGCAGTTCTTC; CDR3 protein: CASSLLLARESEQFF
D gene: .; V gene: TRBV28; J gene: TRBJ1-5; clone size: .; CDR3 DNA: TGTGCCAGCAGGCCCCATACAGGGTTGTCAAGCAATCAGCCCCAGCATTTT; CDR3 protein: CASRPHTGLSSNQPQHF
D gene: TRBD2; V gene: TRBV9; J gene: TRBJ2-1; clone size: .; CDR3 DNA: TGTGCCAGCAGCTTAACTAGCGGGGGGAATTCCTACAATGAGCAGTTCTTC; CDR3 protein: CASSLTSGGNSYNEQFF
D gene: TRBD1; V gene: TRBV5-1; J gene: TRBJ1-4; clone size: few; CDR3 DNA: TGCGCCAGCAGCTCGAACAGGGGAACTAATGAAAAACTGTTTTTT; CDR3 protein: CASSSNRGTNEKLFF
D gene: .; V gene: TRBV2; J gene: TRBJ1-5; clone size: .; CDR3 DNA: TGTGCCAGCAGTGAAGAATCCCCAGATAGCAATCAGCCCCAGCATTTT; CDR3 protein: CASSEESPDSNQPQHF
D gene: .; V gene: TRBV15; J gene: TRBJ1-6; clone size: .; CDR3 DNA: TGTGCCACCAGCAGAGAACGACAGATTGACAATTCACCCCTCCACTTT; CDR3 protein: CATSRERQIDNSPLHF
D gene: .; V gene: TRBV4-1; J gene: TRBJ1-2; clone size: .; CDR3 DNA: TGCGCCAGCAGCCAAGATGGGAGACTCTATGGCTACACCTTC; CDR3 protein: CASSQDGRLYGYTF
D gene: .; V gene: TRBV7-9; J gene: TRBJ2-2; clone size: .; CDR3 DNA: TGTGCCAGCAGCTTAGATTGGAGGGCCGGGACCGGGGAGCTGTTTTTT; CDR3 protein: CASSLDWRAGTGELFF
D gene: TRBD2; V gene: TRBV10-3; J gene: TRBJ2-1; clone size: .; CDR3 DNA: TGTGCCATCAGTGAGGCGGGGGGCGGGTATCGACGGAGGGAGCAGTTCTTC; CDR3 protein: CAISEAGGGYRRREQFF
D gene: .; V gene: TRBV7-9; J gene: TRBJ2-5; clone size: .; CDR3 DNA: TGTGCCAGCAGCCCAATGCCAGGCTGGGAAGAGACCCAGTACTTC; CDR3 protein: CASSPMPGWEETQYF
D gene: .; V gene: TRBV5-6; J gene: TRBJ2-1; clone size: .; CDR3 DNA: TGTGCCAGCAGCTTGTCTCGGAATGAGCAGTTCTTC; CDR3 protein: CASSLSRNEQFF
D gene: TRBD2; V gene: TRBV2; J gene: TRBJ2-3; clone size: .; CDR3 DNA: TGTGCCAGCAGTGATAACGGGGGGGCCTCAGATACGCAGTATTTT; CDR3 protein: CASSDNGGASDTQYF
D gene: .; V gene: TRBV6-5; J gene: TRBJ2-7; clone size: .; CDR3 DNA: TGTGCCAGCTCGGTGTACGAGGACTCCTACGAGCAGTACTTC; CDR3 protein: CASSVYEDSYEQYF
D gene: TRBD1; V gene: TRBV30; J gene: TRBJ1-6; clone size: few; CDR3 DNA: TGTGCCTGGAACCTCAGGGGGCCGGATTCACCCCTCCACTTT; CDR3 protein: CAWNLRGPDSPLHF
D gene: .; V gene: TRBV28; J gene: TRBJ1-5; clone size: .; CDR3 DNA: TGTGCCAGCAGTTTGTCCAGGGAACTATATCAGCCCCAGCATTTT; CDR3 protein: CASSLSRELYQPQHF
D gene: .; V gene: TRBV28; J gene: TRBJ2-7; clone size: once; CDR3 DNA: TGTGCCAGCAGTTTAGTCTACGAGTCGGGGAACGAGCAGTACTTC; CDR3 protein: CASSLVYESGNEQYF
D gene: TRBD1; V gene: TRBV6-1; J gene: TRBJ1-2; clone size: .; CDR3 DNA: TGTGCCAGCAGTTTCGGGACAGGGAACTATGGCTACACCTTC; CDR3 protein: CASSFGTGNYGYTF
D gene: TRBD2; V gene: TRBV2; J gene: TRBJ2-1; clone size: .; CDR3 DNA: TGTGCCAGCGGGGGACTAGCTGACAATGAGCAGTTCTTC; CDR3 protein: CASGGLADNEQFF
D gene: .; V gene: TRBV19; J gene: TRBJ2-2; clone size: .; CDR3 DNA: TGTGCCAGTAATTATGAGTGGGCCAGAGCGAACACCGGGGAGCTGTTTTTT; CDR3 protein: CASNYEWARANTGELFF
D gene: TRBD2; V gene: TRBV19; J gene: TRBJ2-3; clone size: once; CDR3 DNA: TGTGCCAGTACCCTGAGGACTAGCGGGCTCACAGATACGCAGTATTTT; CDR3 protein: CASTLRTSGLTDTQYF
D gene: .; V gene: TRBV19; J gene: TRBJ2-6; clone size: .; CDR3 DNA: TGTGCCAGTAGCATAGCCCTCTTTTTTTCCTCTGGGGCCAACGTCCTGACTTTC; CDR3 protein: CASSIALFFSSGANVLTF
D gene: TRBD1; V gene: TRBV30; J gene: TRBJ1-4; clone size: .; CDR3 DNA: TGTGCCCAGGGGGGCGGTACAACTAATGAAAAACTGTTTTTT; CDR3 protein: CAQGGGTTNEKLFF
D gene: .; V gene: TRBV28; J gene: TRBJ2-5; clone size: few; CDR3 DNA: TGTGCCAGCAGCCGACTAGGCCAAGAGACCCAGTACTTC; CDR3 protein: CASSRLGQETQYF
D gene: .; V gene: TRBV19; J gene: TRBJ1-6; clone size: .; CDR3 DNA: TGTGCCAGTAGTACACCGGTCCCCCGTAATTCACCCCTCCACTTT; CDR3 protein: CASSTPVPRNSPLHF
D gene: .; V gene: TRBV19; J gene: TRBJ1-4; clone size: .; CDR3 DNA: TGTGCCAGTAGTACCCCCCCGTCCGAAAAACTGTTTTTT; CDR3 protein: CASSTPPSEKLFF
D gene: TRBD1; V gene: TRBV5-6; J gene: TRBJ1-5; clone size: once; CDR3 DNA: TGTGCCAGCAGCTCTATGACAGGGGTTCTAAGCAATCAGCCCCAGCATTTT; CDR3 protein: CASSSMTGVLSNQPQHF
D gene: .; V gene: TRBV27; J gene: TRBJ2-7; clone size: .; CDR3 DNA: TGTGCCAGCAGACCCTTTCATACAGGAGAACGAACCTACGAGCAGTACTTC; CDR3 protein: CASRPFHTGERTYEQYF
D gene: .; V gene: TRBV11-2; J gene: TRBJ1-2; clone size: .; CDR3 DNA: TGTGCCAGCAGCTTAGAGGGCTCTGCAAAGAACTATGGCTACACCTTC; CDR3 protein: CASSLEGSAKNYGYTF
D gene: .; V gene: TRBV5-6; J gene: TRBJ2-2; clone size: .; CDR3 DNA: TGTGCCAGCAGCCGTTGGACACCGACCGGGGAGCTGTTTTTT; CDR3 protein: CASSRWTPTGELFF
D gene: .; V gene: TRBV4-2; J gene: TRBJ2-1; clone size: .; CDR3 DNA: TGTGCCAGCAGCCAAACTGGGAGCGGAGGCGGTGAGCAGTTCTTC; CDR3 protein: CASSQTGSGGGEQFF
D gene: .; V gene: TRBV6-1; J gene: TRBJ2-3; clone size: .; CDR3 DNA: TGTGCCAGCAGTGAAGCCGGCGTGACGGGGACGCAGTATTTT; CDR3 protein: CASSEAGVTGTQYF
D gene: .; V gene: TRBV18; J gene: TRBJ2-3; clone size: .; CDR3 DNA: TGTGCCAGCTCACGGACAGATTCGGGTACGCAGTATTTT; CDR3 protein: CASSRTDSGTQYF
D gene: .; V gene: TRBV18; J gene: TRBJ1-3; clone size: once; CDR3 DNA: TGTGCCAGCTCACCGGCCAGGCCCCTCTCTGGAAACACCATATATTTT; CDR3 protein: CASSPARPLSGNTIYF
D gene: .; V gene: TRBV5-1; J gene: TRBJ2-1; clone size: .; CDR3 DNA: TGCGCCAGCAGCAACCTCAGGGATGAGCAGTTCTTC; CDR3 protein: CASSNLRDEQFF
D gene: TRBD2; V gene: TRBV9; J gene: TRBJ2-3; clone size: .; CDR3 DNA: TGTGCCAGCAGCGCCCGACTAGCGGGAGGCCCAGATACGCAGTATTTT; CDR3 protein: CASSARLAGGPDTQYF
D gene: TRBD1; V gene: TRBV5-4; J gene: TRBJ1-1; clone size: .; CDR3 DNA: TGTGCCAGCAGAACGGACAGGGGGCATACTGAAGCTTTCTTT; CDR3 protein: CASRTDRGHTEAFF